This T cell receptor (beta chain) was obtained from a study of cytomegalovirus exposure and HLA in healthy donors. Study-level background: Within an early data release were about 80 million unique TCRs drawn from HLA-typed donors. Study conclusions and caveats: About 87% or about 30% of the time was how often most TCR beta V segments were productive, according to an earlier analysis. No immune exposure information besides CMV serostatus was available.

To note about this clone: As yet, its antigen is unknown. An end of the junction differs from the germline gene, which may be a read error.

The PCR was carried out with 60 Vbeta primers and 13 Jbeta primers. Here immunoSEQ multiplex PCR was the method, and the copy in TCRdb shows in-frame clones only, minus some. This sample yields 91,000 or so clones, of which 60% to 85% are seen a single time; roughly 5% belongs to the top ten. Sequencing was performed on PBMCs. The receptor was isolated from a man younger than 40 in good health and CMV-seropositive.

The CDR3 protein is CASSFARNTEAFF. CDR3 sequence (DNA): TGTGCTAGCAGCTTCGCCAGGAACACTGAAGCTTTCTTT. The chain couples TRBV7-7 to TRBJ1-1; no clear D gene. The germline gives CDR1 SSHAT, CDR2 FNYEAQ (reference sequence). This CDR3 has 13 amino acids.